This T cell receptor (beta chain) was sequenced in a study of Graves' ophthalmopathy and Graves' hyperthyroidism. No donor had other autoimmune disease, uncontrolled infection, pregnancy or lactation. RNA served as the template for amplifying TCR beta CDR3 regions. The workflow started with a first-round RT-PCR run with HTBI primers and then moved on to a second-round multiplex PCR. In TCRdb, the multiplex PCR reads were re-called with MiXCR into one record per CDR3 protein. This table has hundreds of thousands of distinct CDR3 sequences, approximately 21% appearing once. This clonotype appeared many times. Sequenced input: peripheral blood. The sequence derives from a woman between 18 and 29 years old with stable Graves' hyperthyroidism. Some clones in this sample may be carry-over from other donors' samples.

CDR3 region: CASSPPGSQNTEAFF. The CDR3 nucleotides are TGTGCCAGCTCACCCCCTGGCAGCCAGAACACTGAAGCTTTCTTT. The chain recombines TRBV18 with TRBJ1-1; D is ambiguous. Germline V gene data show CDR1 as KGHSH and CDR2 as LQKENI. This CDR3 region has 15 residues. The V end was cut by 3 bases, the J end by 1 base, with 12 bases between.